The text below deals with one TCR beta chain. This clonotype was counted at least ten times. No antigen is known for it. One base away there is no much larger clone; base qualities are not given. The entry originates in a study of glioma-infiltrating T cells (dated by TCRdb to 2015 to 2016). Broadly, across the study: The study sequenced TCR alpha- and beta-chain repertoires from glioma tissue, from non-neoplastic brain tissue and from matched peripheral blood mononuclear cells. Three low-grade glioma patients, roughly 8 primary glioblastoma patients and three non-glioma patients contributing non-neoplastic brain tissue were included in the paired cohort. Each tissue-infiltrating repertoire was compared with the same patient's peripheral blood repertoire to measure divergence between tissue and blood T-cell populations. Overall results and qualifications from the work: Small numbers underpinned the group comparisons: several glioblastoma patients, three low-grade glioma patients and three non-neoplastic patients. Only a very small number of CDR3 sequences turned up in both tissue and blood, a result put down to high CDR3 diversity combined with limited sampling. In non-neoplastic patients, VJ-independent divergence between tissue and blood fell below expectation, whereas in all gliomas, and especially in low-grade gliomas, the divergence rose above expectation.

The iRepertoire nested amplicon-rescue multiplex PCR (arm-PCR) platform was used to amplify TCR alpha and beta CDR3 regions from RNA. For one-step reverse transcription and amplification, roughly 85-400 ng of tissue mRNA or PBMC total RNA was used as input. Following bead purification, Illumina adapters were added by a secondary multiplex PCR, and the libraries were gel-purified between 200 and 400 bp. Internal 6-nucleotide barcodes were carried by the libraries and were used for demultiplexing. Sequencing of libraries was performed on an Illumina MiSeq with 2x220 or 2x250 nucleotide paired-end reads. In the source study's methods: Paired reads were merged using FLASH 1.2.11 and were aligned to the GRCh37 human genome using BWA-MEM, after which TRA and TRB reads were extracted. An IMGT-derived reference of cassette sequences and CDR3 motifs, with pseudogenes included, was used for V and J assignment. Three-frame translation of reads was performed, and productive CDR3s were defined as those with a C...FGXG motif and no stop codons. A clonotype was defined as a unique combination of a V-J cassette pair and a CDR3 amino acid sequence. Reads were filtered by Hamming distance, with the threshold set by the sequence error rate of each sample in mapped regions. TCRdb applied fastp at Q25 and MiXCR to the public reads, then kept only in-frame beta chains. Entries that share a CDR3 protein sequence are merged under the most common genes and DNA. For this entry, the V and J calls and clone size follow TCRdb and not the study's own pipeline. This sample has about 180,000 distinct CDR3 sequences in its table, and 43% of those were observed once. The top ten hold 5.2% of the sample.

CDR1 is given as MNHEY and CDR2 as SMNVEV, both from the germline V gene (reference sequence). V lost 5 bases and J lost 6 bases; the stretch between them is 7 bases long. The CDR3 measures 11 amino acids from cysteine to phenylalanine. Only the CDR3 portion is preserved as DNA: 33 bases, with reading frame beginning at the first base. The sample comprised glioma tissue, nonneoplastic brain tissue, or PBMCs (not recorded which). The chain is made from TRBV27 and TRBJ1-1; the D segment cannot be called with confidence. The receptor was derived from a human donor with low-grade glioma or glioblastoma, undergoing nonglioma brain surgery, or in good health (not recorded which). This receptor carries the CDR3 CASSKIPEAFF. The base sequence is TGTGCCAGCAGTAAGATCCCTGAAGCTTTCTTT.